What follows describes a single T cell receptor (beta chain). Authors' analysis steps: Amplification with reference gene primers provided the estimates of nucleated cell counts. Using immunoSEQ multiplex PCR, the repertoire was profiled, and TCRdb retains in-frame clones only, with some absent. V and J calls and clone size are copied from that table; D and trimming were computed from the DNA. Among hundreds of thousands of clones listed, roughly 91% were seen once. The sample originates from a study of blood T cell repertoires in COVID-19. Background on the study: Samples came from the United States, Italy and Spain, spanning acute and convalescent COVID-19.

CDR1 is MGHRA, CDR2 YSYEKL, per germline. Trimming removed 4 bases at V and 3 bases at J, with 12 bases between. The CDR3 has 14 residues. Input material: peripheral blood. The chain has TRBV4-1 and TRBJ1-1; perhaps TRBD1 as D (5 bases). The sequence was collected from a woman between 25 and 40 years old with acute or convalescent COVID-19. CDR3 in DNA: TGCGCCAGCAGCCCGGCGGGGGGGTACACTGAAGCTTTCTTT. Its protein product is CASSPAGGYTEAFF.